This T cell receptor (beta chain) was sequenced during a study of blood T cell repertoires in COVID-19. Study as a whole: PBMCs, B-cell-depleted T cells, or T cells provided the cDNA or gDNA that made up the material.

Participants' own reports of clinical history determined their cohort assignment. Per the study methods: Researchers report that nucleated cell counts were estimated from reference gene primer amplification. Assay used: immunoSEQ multiplex PCR; TCRdb lists only in-frame clones, some missing. V and J calls and clone size are copied from that table; D and trimming were computed from the DNA. The data hold fewer than 500,000 clones, with 80% to 90% observed a single time. Source material: PBMCs or T cells enriched from blood (not recorded which). This sequence was found in a man aged 30 to 45 who had recovered from COVID-19.

CDR3 sequence (DNA): TGTGCCAGCAGCCCCGACATCACCAGCGGTGGCTACACCTTC. It is translated as CASSPDITSGGYTF. The V and J genes are TRBV7-2 and TRBJ1-2, with D unclear. Germline V gives CDR1 SGHTA, CDR2 FQGNSA. The CDR3 spans 14 residues. The V gene lost 5 bases and the J gene lost 7 bases, with 17 bases spanning the gap.